A selection of T cell receptor beta chains follows, all from one sample in a study of vaccination effects on CD4 cells after COVID-19. TCRdb keeps only in-frame clones here, not all; method: immunoSEQ multiplex PCR. This table holds around 62,000 clones, 74% found once. The antigens of these receptors remain unknown. The sequencing used CD4+ T cells from PBMCs cultured without peptide, collected after COVID-19 vaccination. These receptors all stem from a human donor who received a COVID-19 vaccine. The CDR3 runs from the conserved cysteine through the conserved F or W. D genes are given only for firm matches.

CDR3 | J | V | D
CASSWVGQANTHGYTF | TRBJ1-2 | TRBV5-6 | NA
CASSGTGGYGYTF | TRBJ1-2 | TRBV14 | TRBD1
CAWRQKGTGNTIYF | TRBJ1-3 | TRBV30 | NA
CASSPGTGGYNEQFF | TRBJ2-1 | TRBV18 | TRBD1
CASSGGSSYNSPLHF | TRBJ1-6 | TRBV2 | NA
CASSFDLPGLAGGTETQYF | TRBJ2-5 | TRBV5-1 | TRBD2
CASSGSGNTEAFF | TRBJ1-1 | TRBV9 | NA
CASRWVPYNEQFF | TRBJ2-1 | TRBV2 | NA
CASSLGTSGGTDTQYF | TRBJ2-3 | TRBV5-1 | TRBD2
CASSLQSTGSGAFF | TRBJ1-1 | TRBV3-1/TRBV3-2 | NA
CASSLIPQRGSNEQFF | TRBJ2-1 | TRBV7-3 | NA
CASSLVRGGAGGELFF | TRBJ2-2 | TRBV7-2 | TRBD2
CASGLPGTGAVFTEAFF | TRBJ1-1 | TRBV12-5 | TRBD1
CASSRFLQGNTGELFF | TRBJ2-2 | TRBV5-6 | NA
CASSPGTAGNTIYF | TRBJ1-3 | TRBV5-1 | NA
CASSPMMGQETQYF | TRBJ2-5 | TRBV18 | NA
CAISDIAVLGTEAFF | TRBJ1-1 | TRBV10-3 | NA
CASRAEGTPNSPLHF | TRBJ1-6 | TRBV2 | NA
CASSYYSGWNNEQFF | TRBJ2-1 | TRBV6-5 | NA
CASSFRNEKLFF | TRBJ1-4 | TRBV12-3/TRBV12-4 | NA
CASSVEGQETQYF | TRBJ2-5 | TRBV9 | NA
CASSRKGFAGELFF | TRBJ2-2 | TRBV6-6 | NA
CASSPPRGSPGELFF | TRBJ2-2 | TRBV18 | NA
CASSSGTTGNTIYF | TRBJ1-3 | TRBV19 | NA
CASRLSGGPGELFF | TRBJ2-2 | TRBV7-9 | TRBD1
CASSLGFQRGITDTQYF | TRBJ2-3 | TRBV7-3 | TRBD2
CASSELFEGLVEAFF | TRBJ1-1 | TRBV2 | NA
CAIREAGAAGQPQHF | TRBJ1-5 | TRBV10-3 | NA
CSATSGEETQYF | TRBJ2-5 | TRBV29-1 | TRBD2
CASSLRGQGYEKLFF | TRBJ1-4 | TRBV6-5 | TRBD1
CASTPDRGGAFF | TRBJ1-1 | TRBV2 | NA
CATSRERGGYGETQYF | TRBJ2-5 | TRBV15 | TRBD2
CATSDSGGSGGNAKNIQYF | TRBJ2-4 | TRBV24-1 | NA
CASRRGAGNEKLFF | TRBJ1-4 | TRBV2 | NA
CASSQNTGHNSPLHF | TRBJ1-6 | TRBV7-9 | NA
CASPRTGGPEGETQYF | TRBJ2-5 | TRBV5-1 | TRBD1
CASSYSRNTEAFF | TRBJ1-1 | TRBV6-5 | NA
CASSLGRTDTEAFF | TRBJ1-1 | TRBV7-2 | NA
CAWSVQGYGNQPQHF | TRBJ1-5 | TRBV30 | NA
CASSFEVAFF | TRBJ1-1 | TRBV12-3/TRBV12-4 | NA
CASIGGRVSATEAFF | TRBJ1-1 | TRBV19 | NA
CASSVSAGTVNTEAFF | TRBJ1-1 | TRBV5-1 | TRBD1
CASSMTGANVNIQYF | TRBJ2-4 | TRBV6-2/TRBV6-3 | NA
CASSRTGSYNEQFF | TRBJ2-1 | TRBV3-1/TRBV3-2 | TRBD1
CAMLGRSLSGNTIYF | TRBJ1-3 | TRBV10-3 | NA
CASSGSPGTQETQYF | TRBJ2-5 | TRBV9 | NA
CASSTRAPGQSPLHF | TRBJ1-6 | TRBV6-5 | NA
CASSLTGDFYGYTF | TRBJ1-2 | TRBV28 | TRBD1
CATSARGSYNEQFF | TRBJ2-1 | TRBV24-1 | NA
CSASKSGTGASNYGYTF | TRBJ1-2 | TRBV20-1 | TRBD1
CASSAASDRGQETQYF | TRBJ2-5 | TRBV11-3 | TRBD1
CASSEFLGGGDEKLFF | TRBJ1-4 | TRBV25-1 | NA
CASSQGGGGRTGELFF | TRBJ2-2 | TRBV3-1/TRBV3-2 | NA
CAWSVDRPYGYTF | TRBJ1-2 | TRBV30 | NA
CATSDTGTPQETQYF | TRBJ2-5 | TRBV24-1 | NA